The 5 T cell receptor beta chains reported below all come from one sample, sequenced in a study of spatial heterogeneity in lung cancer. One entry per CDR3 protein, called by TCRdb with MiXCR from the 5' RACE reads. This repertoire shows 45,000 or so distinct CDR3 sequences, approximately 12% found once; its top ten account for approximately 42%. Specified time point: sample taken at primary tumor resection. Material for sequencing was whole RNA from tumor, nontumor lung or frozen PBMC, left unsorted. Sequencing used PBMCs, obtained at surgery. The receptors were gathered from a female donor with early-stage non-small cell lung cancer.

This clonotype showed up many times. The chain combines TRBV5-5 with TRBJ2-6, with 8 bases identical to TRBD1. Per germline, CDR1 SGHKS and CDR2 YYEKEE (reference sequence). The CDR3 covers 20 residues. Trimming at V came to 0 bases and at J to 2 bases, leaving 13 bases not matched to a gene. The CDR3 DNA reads TGTGCCAGCAGCTTGGGGCCCCGGACAGGGCGTTCTACTGGGGCCAACGTCCTGACTTTC. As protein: CASSLGPRTGRSTGANVLTF. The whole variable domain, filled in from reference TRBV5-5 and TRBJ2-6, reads DAGVTQSPTHLIKTRGQQVTLRCSPISGHKSVSWYQQVLGQGPQFIFQYYEKEERGRGNFPDRFSARQFPNYSSELNVNALLLGDSALYLCASSLGPRTGRSTGANVLTFGAGSRLTVL.

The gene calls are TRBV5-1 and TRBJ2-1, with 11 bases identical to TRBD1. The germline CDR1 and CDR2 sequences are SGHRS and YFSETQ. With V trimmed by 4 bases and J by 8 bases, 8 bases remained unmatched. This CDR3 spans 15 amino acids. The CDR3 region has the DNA TGCGCCAGCAGCGATCGGACAGGGGGCTCCCATGAGCAGTTCTTC. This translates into CASSDRTGGSHEQFF.

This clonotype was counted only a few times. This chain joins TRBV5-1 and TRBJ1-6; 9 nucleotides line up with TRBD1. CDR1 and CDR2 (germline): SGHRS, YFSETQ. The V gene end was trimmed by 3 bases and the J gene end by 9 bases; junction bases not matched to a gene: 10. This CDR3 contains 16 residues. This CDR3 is CASSSSGTGFSSPLHF. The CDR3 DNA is TGCGCCAGCAGCTCCTCCGGGACAGGGTTCAGTTCACCCCTCCACTTT.

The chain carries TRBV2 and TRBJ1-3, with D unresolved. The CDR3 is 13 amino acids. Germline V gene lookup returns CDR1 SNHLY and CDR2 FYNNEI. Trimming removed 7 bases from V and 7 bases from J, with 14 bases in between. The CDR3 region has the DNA TGTGCCAGCACCCAAGACCCGGGGAACACCATATATTTT. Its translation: CASTQDPGNTIYF.

CDR3 amino acids: CASNRPNTDTQYF. The CDR3 region has the DNA TGTGCCAGCAACCGACCCAATACAGATACGCAGTATTTT. The chain joins TRBV6-5 to TRBJ2-3, with no clear D. The length of the CDR3 is 13 residues. Looked up from germline, CDR1 is MNHEY and CDR2 is SVGAGI. The V end was cut by 7 bases, the J end by 3 bases, with 11 bases between.